A single sample gave rise to the 7 T cell receptor beta chains below, sequenced in a study of a mutant IDH1 vaccine in newly diagnosed glioma. Time point of the sample: baseline, week 1 (first vaccination visit). The treatment: pre-vaccination baseline after standard-of-care therapy. Method: immunoSEQ multiplex PCR; TCRdb's copy keeps in-frame clones and lacks some. The table includes about 50,000 clones, 86% detected once. The sequences come from PBMCs, collected from a glioma patient treated with radiotherapy, temozolomide or both. The source of these receptors is a middle-aged man with glioma.

The rearrangement links TRBV5-4 to TRBJ2-5, with 7 bases lining up with TRBD2. Looked up from germline, CDR1 is SGHNT and CDR2 is YYREEE (reference sequence). There are 15 residues in the CDR3. V gave up 4 bases and J gave up 1 base; unmatched junction bases: 7. The CDR3 here is CASSPFGGSQETQYF. DNA for the CDR3: TGTGCCAGCAGCCCCTTTGGCGGGAGCCAAGAGACCCAGTACTTC. Full variable domain (missing parts from reference TRBV5-4 and TRBJ2-5): ETGVTQSPTHLIKTRGQQVTLRCSSQSGHNTVSWYQQALGQGPQFIFQYYREEENGRGNFPPRFSGLQFPNYSSELNVNALELDDSALYLCASSPFGGSQETQYFGPGTRLLVL.

The chain carries TRBV4-2 and TRBJ2-1; 8 nucleotides match TRBD2. The CDR3 is made up of 15 amino acids. The V segment lost 4 bases and the J segment 0 bases; nucleotides outside the gene matches: 2. CDR1 and CDR2 (germline): LGHNA, YNFKEQ. CDR3 loop: CASSPLAGSYNEQFF. The CDR3 DNA follows: TGTGCCAGCAGCCCCCTAGCGGGCTCCTACAATGAGCAGTTCTTC.

The chain combines TRBV28 with TRBJ2-5; D call uncertain. The V gene's germline CDR1 is MDHEN and CDR2 SYDVKM. The CDR3 contains 11 residues. Trimming left V 5 bases short and J 8 bases short, with 9 bases between. The CDR3 nucleotides read TGTGCCAGCAGTCAAAGACTCACCCAGTACTTC. This gives the protein CASSQRLTQYF. Combining the CDR3 with reference TRBV28 and TRBJ2-5 gives the whole variable domain DVKVTQSSRYLVKRTGEKVFLECVQDMDHENMFWYRQDPGLGLRLIYFSYDVKMKEKGDIPEGYSVSREKKERFSLILESASTNQTSMYLCASSQRLTQYFGPGTRLLVL.

The gene calls are TRBV19 and TRBJ2-5; 10 nucleotides align to TRBD2. There are 15 residues in the CDR3. CDR1 LNHDA and CDR2 SQIVND come from the germline V gene (reference sequence). V trimming: 6 bases; J trimming: 0 bases; junction bases outside the gene matches: 4. The CDR3 region is CASRPGLAYQETQYF. DNA of the CDR3: TGTGCCAGTAGGCCGGGACTAGCGTACCAAGAGACCCAGTACTTC.

The chain combines TRBV9 with TRBJ2-7; D perhaps matches TRBD1 (6 bases). The CDR3 totals 14 residues. Germline-derived CDR1 and CDR2 are SGDLS and YYNGEE. V dropped 4 bases and J dropped 0 bases, with 11 bases sitting between them. The CDR3 DNA follows: TGTGCCAGCAGCATTCCACAGGGCTCCTACGAGCAGTACTTC. Translated, it gives CASSIPQGSYEQYF.

The chain employs TRBV5-4 and TRBJ1-1; 9 bases match TRBD1. The germline CDR1 and CDR2 sequences are SGHNT and YYREEE (reference sequence). Unmatched junction bases numbered 2, after V lost 4 bases and J lost 1 base. CDR3 length equals 14 residues. The CDR3 coding sequence is TGTGCCAGCAGCACACAGGGGGCGAACACTGAAGCTTTCTTT. Translated, it gives CASSTQGANTEAFF.

The rearrangement links TRBV5-1 to TRBJ2-5; D possibly uses TRBD1 or TRBD2 (5 bases each). Germline V gene data show CDR1 as SGHRS and CDR2 as YFSETQ. The V end was cut by 4 bases, the J end by 2 bases, with 15 bases between. CDR3 length equals 15 residues. DNA of the CDR3: TGCGCCAGCAGCCCGCCCGTTGGGGGTCAAGAGACCCAGTACTTC. Protein product: CASSPPVGGQETQYF.